Shown below are 25 T cell receptor beta chains from a single sample sequenced in a study of CD8+ T cells in alopecia areata. Extracted RNA was reverse transcribed into cDNA, the sequencing template. Data came from immunoSEQ multiplex PCR; TCRdb stores just in-frame clones and leaves some out. Observed are over 250,000 clones, no singletons, with the top ten taking more than 0.95%. Markers including CD4, CD8alpha, NKG2D and NKG2ACE guided sorting of pooled cutaneous lymph node cells. Sequencing was done on a sample of CD4+ T cells sorted from a lymph node. The receptors shown here come from a C3H/HeJ mouse with alopecia areata. The strain is characterized by the MHC haplotype H2-k.

Worth noting for this clone: All gene names here are mouse names. The read terminates 4 residues before the CDR3 end, so the remaining end is supplied by the germline J gene. Other DNA sequences in the same sample also yield this CDR3. This chain joins TRBV14 and TRBJ2-1; TRBD2 aligns across 8 bases. V dropped 5 bases and J dropped 3; count of bases not matched to a gene: 1. This CDR3 comprises 13 residues. Germline assignment: CDR1 SGHDT and CDR2 FRDEAV. The sequenced CDR3 bases are TGTGCCAGCAGCACTGGGGGCTATGCT. The encoded protein is CASSTGGYA. The CDR3 in full is CASSTGGYAEQFF.

This clone was observed a few times. The gene symbols are mouse symbols. The read comes to an end 4 residues before the CDR3 does, leaving the germline J gene to fill in the end. The rearrangement links TRBV13-3 to TRBJ2-2, with TRBD2 matching over 7 bases. The germline V gene encodes CDR1 NNHDY and CDR2 SYVADS. The junction had 3 bases not matched to a gene; V was cut back by 5 bases and J by 5 bases. This CDR3 comprises 13 residues. Here the CDR3 reads CASRRLGTGQLYF. CDR3 DNA (partial): TGTGCCAGCAGACGACTGGGAACCGGG.

This clone has a handful of counts. Mouse gene names apply. The read stops 4 residues short of the end of the CDR3; the missing end is completed from the germline J gene. The V and J genes are TRBV1 and TRBJ1-1, with TRBD1 matching over 7 bases. The CDR3 runs 14 residues. Germline V gene data show CDR1 as NSQYPW and CDR2 as LRSPGD (reference sequence). CDR3 in amino acids: CTCSADKGATEVFF. The DNA read from the CDR3 is TGCACCTGCAGTGCAGATAAGGGGGCGACA.

With respect to this clone: Gene names follow the mouse nomenclature. The read ends 4 residues before the CDR3 terminus; that terminus is restored from the germline J gene. The genes are TRBV2 and TRBJ1-2; D is possibly TRBD1 (6 bases). CDR1 LGHNA and CDR2 YSYQKL come from the germline V gene. Trimming took 0 bases from V and 4 from J, leaving 12 bases between them. The CDR3 is 15 residues long. The CDR3 sequence: CASSQERGASSDYTF. The CDR3 DNA, read in part, is TGTGCCAGCAGCCAAGAGAGGGGGGCGAGCTCC.

In the case of this clone: The germline and genes are mouse ones. The missing CDR3 end, 4 residues past where the read stops, is filled in from the germline J gene. This same CDR3 is encoded by further DNA sequences in the sample. This chain links TRBV1 with TRBJ1-2, with 7 bases lining up with TRBD1. The CDR3 contains 15 residues. Germline assignment: CDR1 NSQYPW and CDR2 LRSPGD (reference sequence). J lost 0 bases, V lost 1 base, and 2 bases had no gene match. The part of the CDR3 DNA that was read is TGCACCTGCAGTGCAGCCAGGGGGGCAAACTCC. Translating it yields CTCSAARGANS. The whole CDR3 sequence is CTCSAARGANSDYTF.

This clone has a handful of counts. A read error may be the cause here, since a much bigger clone is one base away. Gene names and germline refer to mouse. The CDR3 end is not reached by the read, which stops 4 residues before it; the germline J gene fills it in. Other DNA variants within this sample encode the same CDR3. The genes are TRBV19 and TRBJ1-2, with unresolved D. This CDR3 has 12 residues. Germline CDR1 is FNHDT and CDR2 is SITEND (reference sequence). V lost 4 bases to trimming and J lost 0 bases, with 4 bases between them. The chain's CDR3 is CASSQANSDYTF. Incomplete CDR3 DNA: TGTGCCAGCAGTCAAGCAAACTCC.

The sample holds many counts of this clone. The genes are named according to mouse. The read gets to within 4 residues of the CDR3 end, and the germline J gene fills in the rest. The chain employs TRBV17 and TRBJ2-2; weak D call: TRBD2 (7 bases). With 3 bases removed from V and 4 bases from J, the gap between germline ends came to 12 bases. CDR1 is MNHDT and CDR2 is YYDKIL in the germline V gene. The CDR3 is made up of 15 amino acids. The CDR3 sequence is CASSRRGAGTGQLYF. CDR3 DNA (partial): TGTGCTAGCAGTAGGAGGGGGGCAGGCACCGGG. Full variable domain (outside the CDR3, taken from reference TRBV17 and TRBJ2-2): DTTVKQNPRYKLARVGKPVNLICSQTMNHDTMYWYQKKPNQAPKLLLFYYDKILNREADTFEKFQSSRPNNSFCSLYIGSAGLEYSAMYLCASSRRGAGTGQLYFGEGSKLTVL.

Points on this clone: Gene names are mouse gene names. The same CDR3 also results from other DNA sequences found in this sample. The CDR3 sequence: CASSEGTANTEVFF. The sequenced part of the CDR3 DNA is TGTGCCAGCAGTGAGGGGACAGCAAACACA. The rearrangement uses TRBV13-3 and TRBJ1-1; TRBD1 agrees at 7 bases. The CDR3 extends 4 residues past the end of the read, so its final part is completed from the germline J gene. Germline assignment: CDR1 NNHDY and CDR2 SYVADS. The CDR3 is 14 residues long. The V segment lost 2 bases and the J segment 0 bases; nucleotides outside the gene matches: 1.

Only a few counts were recorded for this clone. The gene names here belong to mouse. The CDR3 goes on 4 residues after the read ends, and that part is filled in from the germline J gene. The chain links TRBV31 to TRBJ1-2, with TRBD1 matching over 7 bases. This CDR3 region has 14 residues. From germline, CDR1 is GKSSPN and CDR2 SITVG. The junction had 5 bases not matched to a gene; V was cut back by 4 bases and J by 0 bases. CDR3 in amino acids: CAWTRGQSNSDYTF. Partial CDR3 DNA: TGTGCCTGGACCCGGGGACAGTCAAACTCC.

The table lists this clone with a few counts. Genes and germline come from the mouse. The read terminates 4 residues before the CDR3 end, so the remaining end is supplied by the germline J gene. The chain joins TRBV13-2 to TRBJ2-7; 7 bases are shared with TRBD2. With 2 bases clipped from V and 2 bases from J, the junction kept 4 bases outside the gene matches. The CDR3 has 14 amino acids. The germline V gene encodes CDR1 NNHNN and CDR2 SYGAGS (reference sequence). The covered CDR3 bases are TGTGCCAGCGGTGACCCAGGACTGGCCTAT. It specifies CASGDPGLAY. The full-length CDR3 reads as CASGDPGLAYEQYF.

For this clone: Mouse germline and gene names are used. The missing CDR3 end, 4 residues past where the read stops, is filled in from the germline J gene. Within the sample, other DNA sequences also encode this same CDR3. The chain employs TRBV1 and TRBJ2-4, with D hard to call. This CDR3 has 12 residues. V shed 1 base and J shed 1 base, with 0 bases lying between them. CDR1 is NSQYPW and CDR2 is LRSPGD in the germline V gene (reference sequence). The chain's CDR3 is CTCSAGQNTLYF. The CDR3 bases that were read are TGCACCTGCAGTGCAGGTCAAAAC.

This clone was counted a few times. The gene names given are mouse names. The read comes to an end 3 residues before the CDR3 does, leaving the germline J gene to fill in the end. The V gene is TRBV19, the J gene TRBJ1-6, with D unresolved. TRBJ1-6 qualifies as an ORF whose function is uncertain. CDR1 and CDR2 (germline): FNHDT, SITEND (reference sequence). The ends were cut back, 4 bases at V and 5 bases at J, with 7 bases in the middle. This CDR3 contains 13 residues. CDR3 protein: CASSRKDNSPLYF. The sequenced part of the CDR3 DNA is TGTGCCAGCAGTCGAAAGGATAATTCGCCC.

Comments on this clone: Gene names and germline match the mouse. The read ends 4 residues early relative to the CDR3; the germline J gene fills the gap. The chain joins TRBV13-1 to TRBJ2-1, with 11 bases matching TRBD2. CDR1 is NSHNY, CDR2 SYGAGN, per germline. This CDR3 is built from 16 residues. Incomplete CDR3 DNA: TGTGCCAGCAGTGATGACTGGGGGGGCGCCATGGCT. This translates into CASSDDWGGAMA. The full-length CDR3 reads as CASSDDWGGAMAEQFF.

The sample holds a few counts of this clone. The gene names here belong to mouse. The CDR3 goes on 4 residues after the read ends, and that part is filled in from the germline J gene. This chain links TRBV13-1 with TRBJ2-3; TRBD2 matches 12 bases. Germline values: CDR1 NSHNY, CDR2 SYGAGN. The CDR3 contains 16 residues. The V and J ends lost 3 bases and 4 bases, in that order; junction bases with no gene match: 6. The sequenced CDR3 bases are TGTGCCAGCAGTGCCGACTGGGGGGGCGCTTCAGAA. This encodes CASSADWGGASE. The CDR3 in its entirety is CASSADWGGASETLYF.

This clone was detected only a few times. Gene names refer to mouse genes. Coverage ceases 4 residues before the CDR3 finishes, and the germline J gene fills in the end. V gene TRBV13-3 combines with J gene TRBJ2-5, with D unclear. Trimming took 2 bases from V and 3 from J, leaving 10 bases between them. The CDR3 is 14 amino acids. In germline, CDR1 is NNHDY, CDR2 SYVADS. CDR3 DNA (partial): TGTGCCAGCAGTGAACACAAGAAACAAGAC. This codes for CASSEHKKQD. The entire CDR3 protein is CASSEHKKQDTQYF. Full variable domain (rest looked up from reference TRBV13-3 and TRBJ2-5): EAAVTQSPRSKVAVTGGKVTLSCHQTNNHDYMYWYRQDTGHGLRLIHYSYVADSTEKGDIPDGYKASRPSQENFSLILELASLSQTAVYFCASSEHKKQDTQYFGPGTRLLVL.

This clone was seen a few times. Gene and germline names: mouse. The missing CDR3 end, 4 residues past where the read stops, is filled in from the germline J gene. The chain employs TRBV5 and TRBJ2-1; 8 positions match TRBD2. Per the germline V gene, CDR1 is LGHNA and CDR2 is YNLKQL (reference sequence). The CDR3 is made up of 16 amino acids. V lost 3 bases and J lost 5; bases outside the gene matches: 9. The CDR3 sequence: CASSQALGTGDAEQFF. CDR3 bases read: TGTGCCAGCAGCCAGGCACTCGGGACTGGAGATGCT.

This clone turned up a few times. Genes and germline come from the mouse. Other nucleotide sequences from this sample produce the same CDR3. CDR3 bases read: TGTGCCTGGAGTCGCGCAGGAAACACA. It encodes CAWSRAGNT. The full CDR3 reads CAWSRAGNTEVFF. The gene calls are TRBV31 and TRBJ1-1; D is ambiguous. Read coverage stops 4 residues before the CDR3 terminus; the germline J gene supplies the remainder. Deletions cut 1 base from V and 1 base from J, with 7 bases between. The CDR3 sequence is 13 residues long. Germline V CDR1 and CDR2: GKSSPN, SITVG.

With regard to this clone: Gene names refer to mouse genes. The missing CDR3 end, 4 residues past where the read stops, is filled in from the germline J gene. V is TRBV1 and J is TRBJ2-1; 8 bases align to TRBD2. The CDR3 loop spans 17 amino acids. Germline V CDR1 and CDR2: NSQYPW, LRSPGD (reference sequence). The trim removed 0 bases at V and 2 bases at J, leaving 6 bases unmatched. CDR3: CTCSAERLGGHYAEQFF. The CDR3 bases that were read are TGCACCTGCAGTGCAGAGAGGCTGGGGGGCCACTATGCT.

This clone was observed a handful of times. The listed genes are named as in mouse. Read data end 4 residues before the CDR3 end; the end is taken from the germline J gene. The identical CDR3 is also encoded by other nucleotide sequences in the sample. V is TRBV1 and J is TRBJ2-5; perhaps TRBD2 as D (6 bases). CDR1 and CDR2 (germline): NSQYPW, LRSPGD (reference sequence). CDR3 length: 13 amino acids. Trimming stripped 3 bases from V and 3 bases from J, with 7 bases between. The CDR3 spells CTCSAGGQDTQYF. The sequenced part of the CDR3 DNA is TGCACCTGCAGTGCTGGGGGACAAGAC.

A note on this clone: The gene names given are mouse names. The read ends 4 residues shy of where the CDR3 ends; the end is completed using the germline J gene. The gene calls are TRBV14 and TRBJ2-4, with a weak D call TRBD1 (6 bases). This CDR3 is built from 15 residues. Trimming removed 1 base from V and 1 base from J, with 10 bases in between. Per the germline V gene, CDR1 is SGHDT and CDR2 is FRDEAV. The chain's CDR3 is CASSFPHRGQNTLYF. CDR3 DNA (partial): TGTGCCAGCAGTTTCCCCCACAGGGGTCAAAAC.

This clone was seen a handful of times. The genes are named according to mouse. Read coverage stops 4 residues before the CDR3 terminus; the germline J gene supplies the remainder. Other DNA variants within this sample encode the same CDR3. The chain links TRBV5 to TRBJ2-5; TRBD1 matches 8 bases. This CDR3 comprises 14 residues. Germline CDR1 and CDR2: LGHNA and YNLKQL (reference sequence). CDR3 amino acids: CASSQNRGEDTQYF. CDR3 bases read: TGTGCCAGCAGCCAAAACAGGGGGGAAGAC.

Concerning this clone: Gene names and germline match the mouse. Sequencing ends 4 residues short of the CDR3 end; the germline J gene provides the rest. The chain recombines TRBV19 with TRBJ1-2; D unclear. This CDR3 is built from 14 residues. V was trimmed by 1 base and J by 0 bases, leaving 7 bases between them. Looked up from germline, CDR1 is FNHDT and CDR2 is SITEND (reference sequence). The CDR3 protein is CASSINTANSDYTF. The sequenced part of the CDR3 DNA is TGTGCCAGCAGTATAAACACCGCAAACTCC. The complete variable domain, with remaining parts taken from reference TRBV19 and TRBJ1-2, reads GGIITQTPKFLIGQEGQKLTLKCQQNFNHDTMYWYRQDSGKGLRLIYYSITENDLQKGDLSEGYDASREKKSSFSLTVTSAQKNEMAVFLCASSINTANSDYTFGSGTRLLVI.

Worth noting for this clone: Germline and genes: mouse. From the germline J gene comes the end of the CDR3, since the read stops 4 residues before it. The chain links TRBV19 to TRBJ2-5, with D maybe TRBD2 (5 bases). The CDR3 spans 13 residues. V was pared by 5 bases and J by 2 bases, with 9 bases between. Germline V CDR1 and CDR2: FNHDT, SITEND (reference sequence). The CDR3 bases that were read are TGTGCCAGCAGACGGACTCCCCAAGAC. Translating gives CASRRTPQD. The full CDR3 protein is CASRRTPQDTQYF.

Only a few counts were recorded for this clone. Gene names and germline match the mouse. The observed sequence ends 4 residues before the CDR3 terminus, with the missing tail filled in from the germline J gene. The chain joins TRBV1 to TRBJ2-3, with TRBD2 as a possible D gene (6 bases). Germline CDR1 is NSQYPW and CDR2 is LRSPGD (reference sequence). This CDR3 region has 16 residues. V was cut by 2 bases and J by 0 bases, with 12 bases left in between. The CDR3 loop reads CTCSANPWGSAETLYF. CDR3 DNA (partial): TGCACCTGCAGTGCAAATCCCTGGGGAAGTGCAGAA. Supplemented by reference TRBV1 and TRBJ2-3, the full variable domain reads VTLLEQNPRWRLVPRGQAVNLRCILKNSQYPWMSWYQQDLQKQLQWLFTLRSPGDKEVKSLPGADYLATRVTDTELRLQVANMSQGRTLYCTCSANPWGSAETLYFGSGTRLTVL.

This clone was picked up a small number of times. Mouse gene names apply. The DNA ends 4 residues before the CDR3 does, and the rest of the CDR3 is filled in from the germline J gene. The V gene is TRBV13-1, the J gene TRBJ1-2; 9 nucleotides align to TRBD1. CDR1 and CDR2 from the germline V gene are NSHNY and SYGAGN. V lost 3 bases, J lost 3 bases, and 3 bases stayed unmatched. The CDR3 has 14 amino acids. Here the CDR3 reads CASSGRDRDSDYTF. The DNA read from the CDR3 is TGTGCCAGCAGTGGCCGGGACAGGGACTCC.